This record covers a single T cell receptor (beta chain). The data were obtained in a study of blood T cell repertoires in COVID-19. Study-level information: PBMCs, B-cell-depleted T cells, or T cells provided the cDNA or gDNA that made up the material.

In terms of age and location, participants ranged from roughly 18 to 95 years and lived in under 30 US areas. The assay was immunoSEQ multiplex PCR, and TCRdb's table has in-frame clones only and misses some. This sample carries fewer than 500,000 clones, 85% to 90% of them seen once, and the ten largest clones take 0.9% to 1%. CDR1 KGHDR and CDR2 SFDVKD come from the germline V gene. The CDR3 sequence is 14 residues long. V lost 5 bases and J lost 3; bases outside the gene matches: 3. Sequenced input: PBMCs or T cells enriched from blood (not recorded which). This clonotype originated in a woman in her twenties or thirties with acute COVID-19. This rearrangement joins TRBV24-1 to TRBJ1-5, with 7 bases lining up with TRBD1. CDR3 sequence reads: CATSATGINQPQHF. The CDR3 DNA is TGTGCCACCAGTGCGACAGGGATCAATCAGCCCCAGCATTTT.